Listed below are T cell receptor beta chains from one sample, sequenced in a study of early T cells in non-severe SARS-CoV-2 infection. TCRdb passed the 5' RACE reads through MiXCR, listing each CDR3 protein once. Counted here are approximately 84,000 distinct CDR3 sequences, about 15% occurring once; the ten biggest clones make up 4.5% to 7%. Input material: whole blood. The receptors derive from an adult who was a healthcare worker with PCR-confirmed SARS-CoV-2 infection or an uninfected control (not recorded which). Each CDR3 is given with its conserved first and last residue. Fields, in order: CDR3 DNA, CDR3 protein, clone size, D gene, J gene, V gene. A D gene is named only where the DNA matches it firmly. Only part of the rows carry a size: once, few, many, or a class if the clone is expanded.

CDR3 DNA: TGCGCCAGCAGCTTGGCGGGGACGATGGCTGAAAAACTGTTTTTT
CDR3 protein: CASSLAGTMAEKLFF
clone size: many
D gene: NA
J gene: TRBJ1-4
V gene: TRBV5-1

CDR3 DNA: TGTGCCAGCAGCCGAACAGGGAGCCCCTACAATGAGCAGTTCTTC
CDR3 protein: CASSRTGSPYNEQFF
clone size: NA
D gene: NA
J gene: TRBJ2-1
V gene: TRBV2

CDR3 DNA: TGTGCCAGCAGTTACTTCGTTCCGGGAGAGGCGGCTCAAGAGACCCAGTACTTC
CDR3 protein: CASSYFVPGEAAQETQYF
clone size: many
D gene: NA
J gene: TRBJ2-5
V gene: TRBV6-6

CDR3 DNA: TGTGCCAGCAGCGGCGGGGCCTACAATGAGCAGTTCTTC
CDR3 protein: CASSGGAYNEQFF
clone size: NA
D gene: NA
J gene: TRBJ2-1
V gene: TRBV9

CDR3 DNA: TGCAGCGGAGGACAGGGGGCCTCCGAGCAGTACTTC
CDR3 protein: CSGGQGASEQYF
clone size: many
D gene: TRBD1
J gene: TRBJ2-7
V gene: TRBV29-1

CDR3 DNA: TGTGCCAGCAGCTTAGCGGGGACCTACGAGCAGTACTTC
CDR3 protein: CASSLAGTYEQYF
clone size: NA
D gene: NA
J gene: TRBJ2-7
V gene: TRBV13

CDR3 DNA: TGTGCCAGCAGCCTTCCCGTTCCCCACGAGCAGTACTTC
CDR3 protein: CASSLPVPHEQYF
clone size: NA
D gene: NA
J gene: TRBJ2-7
V gene: TRBV7-9

CDR3 DNA: TGTGCCAGCAGTCCTCCTACTAGCGGGCCTTACAATGAGCAGTTCTTC
CDR3 protein: CASSPPTSGPYNEQFF
clone size: NA
D gene: TRBD2
J gene: TRBJ2-1
V gene: TRBV6-2/TRBV6-3

CDR3 DNA: TGTGCCAGCAACTCACTTACAGGGGACCCCTACGAGCAGTACTTC
CDR3 protein: CASNSLTGDPYEQYF
clone size: few
D gene: TRBD1
J gene: TRBJ2-7
V gene: TRBV7-6

CDR3 DNA: TGTGCCAGCAGCTCACCGGGACAGGGAGCCTACGAGCAGTACTTC
CDR3 protein: CASSSPGQGAYEQYF
clone size: few
D gene: TRBD1
J gene: TRBJ2-7
V gene: TRBV7-9

CDR3 DNA: TGTGCCAGCAGCCCCGTATCTGGCGATGGCTACACCTTC
CDR3 protein: CASSPVSGDGYTF
clone size: NA
D gene: NA
J gene: TRBJ1-2
V gene: TRBV7-8

CDR3 DNA: TGTGCCGCATACAGGGGGGAAGCAGATACGCAGTATTTT
CDR3 protein: CAAYRGEADTQYF
clone size: few
D gene: TRBD1
J gene: TRBJ2-3
V gene: TRBV30

CDR3 DNA: TGCGCCAGCAGCTGGGGAGGGACAGGGAGCTACGAGCAGTACTTC
CDR3 protein: CASSWGGTGSYEQYF
clone size: few
D gene: TRBD1
J gene: TRBJ2-7
V gene: TRBV5-1

CDR3 DNA: TGCGCCAGCAGCTTGGTAGATAGTGAGAACGAGCAGTACTTC
CDR3 protein: CASSLVDSENEQYF
clone size: NA
D gene: NA
J gene: TRBJ2-7
V gene: TRBV5-1

CDR3 DNA: TGTGCCAGCAGCTCCGGGACAGGGGTGATAAATTCACCCCTCCACTTT
CDR3 protein: CASSSGTGVINSPLHF
clone size: few
D gene: TRBD1
J gene: TRBJ1-6
V gene: TRBV5-4

CDR3 DNA: TGTGCCAGCAGTTTTAGCACTGAAGCTTTCTTT
CDR3 protein: CASSFSTEAFF
clone size: few
D gene: NA
J gene: TRBJ1-1
V gene: TRBV12-3/TRBV12-4